What follows describes a single T cell receptor (beta chain). Antigen specificity is unknown. The sample originates from a study of OX40 agonist ivuxolimab in advanced cancers. In the study overall: Ivuxolimab was delivered to patients intravenously every 2 weeks at doses spanning 0.01 to 10 mg/kg. Dose-escalation cases comprised hepatocellular carcinoma, melanoma, renal cell or head and neck cancer. Three partial responders included one hepatocellular carcinoma patient and two cutaneous melanoma patients.

Method: immunoSEQ multiplex PCR; TCRdb's copy keeps in-frame clones and lacks some. Of some 70,000 clones listed, 80% to 90% are singletons. Study-level results: Compared with others, partial responders at 0.1-3.0 mg/kg displayed clonal expansion among the lowest.

With V trimmed by 0 bases and J by 4 bases, 6 bases remained unmatched. The germline CDR1 and CDR2 sequences are SGHNT and YYREEE (reference sequence). The CDR3 runs to 16 residues. The sequence was collected from an adult with an advanced solid tumor such as melanoma, head and neck, liver or kidney cancer. V usage is TRBV5-4 and J usage is TRBJ2-1; 8 bases are shared with TRBD1. Sequenced here: CD4+ or CD8+ T cells sorted from blood, sampled in a trial of the OX40 agonist ivuxolimab. CDR3 coding DNA: TGTGCCAGCAGCTTGGATCCAGGGGGCGCTTACAATGAGCAGTTCTTC. Translating it yields CASSLDPGGAYNEQFF.